The next 32 T cell receptor beta chains were all read from a single sample in a study of cytomegalovirus exposure and HLA in healthy donors (dated by TCRdb to 2017 to 2019). The method was the immunoSEQ multiplex PCR assay. For the multiplex PCR, a mixture combining 60 forward primers for TCR Vbeta segments and 13 reverse primers for TCR Jbeta segments was used. TCRdb carries this immuneACCESS record with in-frame sequences only. Its versions omit some clonotypes, under half of them owing to an unresolved V gene in the studies checked, with the rest unexplained. Across this sample there are 91,000 or so clones, with 70% to 85% seen only once. The ten largest clones represent less than 6% of the sample. The sample was PBMCs. Receptor source: a man aged 25-40 years in good health and CMV-seropositive.

V usage is TRBV7-9 and J usage is TRBJ2-7; TRBD2 matches at 7 bases. The V gene end was trimmed by 1 base and the J gene end by 6 bases; junction bases not matched to a gene: 9. The germline gives CDR1 SEHNR, CDR2 FQNEAQ (reference sequence). The CDR3 is made up of 15 amino acids. CDR3 sequence: CASSLGGAGALEQYF. The DNA of the CDR3 is TGTGCCAGCAGCTTAGGTGGTGCGGGAGCCCTCGAGCAGTACTTC.

This sequence joins TRBV5-1 and TRBJ1-6; perhaps TRBD1 as D (6 bases). The CDR3 consists of 16 residues. V was pared by 3 bases and J by 6 bases, with 16 bases between. Germline V gene lookup returns CDR1 SGHRS and CDR2 YFSETQ. The CDR3 DNA sequence: TGCGCCAGCAGCTCCTCTCCGACAGGCTTTAATTCACCCCTCCACTTT. Amino acid sequence: CASSSSPTGFNSPLHF. The full variable domain, its missing parts supplied by reference TRBV5-1 and TRBJ1-6, is KAGVTQTPRYLIKTRGQQVTLSCSPISGHRSVSWYQQTPGQGLQFLFEYFSETQRNKGNFPGRFSGRQFSNSRSEMNVSTLELGDSALYLCASSSSPTGFNSPLHFGNGTRLTVT.

This chain connects TRBV7-2 to TRBJ1-5; no clear D. Per the germline V gene, CDR1 is SGHTA and CDR2 is FQGNSA. V was trimmed by 5 bases and J by 4 bases, leaving 12 bases between them. The CDR3 has 14 amino acids. The CDR3 is CASSNSGGNQPQHF. In nucleotides, the CDR3 is TGTGCCAGCAGCAACTCAGGAGGAAATCAGCCCCAGCATTTT.

This chain uses TRBV6-5 with TRBJ1-2; the match to TRBD1 covers 7 bases. Germline V gene sequence: CDR1 MNHEY, CDR2 SVGAGI. CDR3 size: 13 residues. V lost 7 bases, J lost 7 bases, and 9 bases stayed unmatched. This chain's CDR3 is CASTSTGAAGYTF. The CDR3 DNA is TGTGCCAGCACCTCAACAGGGGCGGCTGGCTACACCTTC.

V usage is TRBV5-1 and J usage is TRBJ1-2; 8 bases align to TRBD1. Germline V gene sequence: CDR1 SGHRS, CDR2 YFSETQ. V lost 0 bases to trimming and J lost 7 bases; unmatched junction nucleotides: 5. There are 14 residues in the CDR3. CDR3 sequence (DNA): TGCGCCAGCAGCTTGGGGACAGGGTTAGGTGGCTACACCTTC. It is translated as CASSLGTGLGGYTF.

The chain couples TRBV2 to TRBJ1-2; 7 nucleotides line up with TRBD1. This CDR3 is 13 amino acids long. Germline V gene data show CDR1 as SNHLY and CDR2 as FYNNEI. J was trimmed by 5 bases and V by 6 bases; bases with no gene match: 6. The CDR3, as DNA: TGTGCCAGCAGAGGGGACAGCGGGTATGGCTACACCTTC. This codes for CASRGDSGYGYTF.

The rearrangement uses TRBV29-1 and TRBJ2-1; possible D gene TRBD2, 5 bases. Trimming stripped 2 bases from V and 6 bases from J, with 14 bases between. CDR1 is SQVTM, CDR2 ANQGSEA, per germline. The CDR3 consists of 14 residues. The CDR3 region is CSVESASNFNEQFF. CDR3 in DNA: TGCAGCGTTGAATCGGCTAGCAATTTCAATGAGCAGTTCTTC.

This clone was counted between two and nine times. The rearrangement links TRBV4-1 to TRBJ1-1; unclear D gene. The CDR3 runs to 15 residues. Trimming removed 4 bases at V and 4 bases at J, with 16 bases between. The germline gives CDR1 MGHRA, CDR2 YSYEKL. The CDR3 reads CASSPSVASGTEAFF. Written as DNA, the CDR3 is TGCGCCAGCAGCCCCTCGGTCGCCTCGGGCACTGAAGCTTTCTTT.

V and J are TRBV6-1 and TRBJ2-5; D ambiguous. Trimming left V 8 bases short and J 0 bases short, with 10 bases between. The CDR3 runs 13 residues. The germline V gene has CDR1 MNHNS and CDR2 SASEGT. The CDR3 nucleotides read TGTGCCAGCTCCCCATTGTACCAAGAGACCCAGTACTTC. Amino acids: CASSPLYQETQYF.

The gene calls are TRBV19 and TRBJ2-5; TRBD2 matches at 10 bases. Per germline, CDR1 LNHDA and CDR2 SQIVND (reference sequence). This CDR3 has 15 amino acids. The ends lost 6 bases at V and 5 bases at J; junction bases unmatched: 9. The DNA of the CDR3 is TGTGCCAGTAGAGTTAGCGGGGGGATGGTGGAGACCCAGTACTTC. Protein sequence: CASRVSGGMVETQYF.

V and J are TRBV9 and TRBJ2-1; possible D gene TRBD2, 5 bases. The germline V gene has CDR1 SGDLS and CDR2 YYNGEE. The CDR3 sequence is 14 residues long. Deletions cut 4 bases from V and 9 bases from J, with 17 bases between. The CDR3 reads CASSSRGTSAEQFF. CDR3 coding DNA: TGTGCCAGCAGCAGCCGGGGTACCAGCGCTGAGCAGTTCTTC.

Here the CDR3 reads CASSTAGGSYNEQFF. CDR3 nucleotides: TGTGCCAGCAGCACCGCGGGGGGATCCTACAATGAGCAGTTCTTC. The chain is built from TRBV7-3 and TRBJ2-1; 8 positions agree with TRBD2. Germline V gene lookup returns CDR1 SGHTA and CDR2 FQGTGA. Germline trimming cut 5 bases from V and 1 base from J; bases unmatched to any gene: 4. The CDR3 loop spans 15 amino acids.

This clone was picked up a small number of times. V usage is TRBV18 and J usage is TRBJ1-4; TRBD1 matches at 8 bases. This CDR3 is built from 15 residues. J was trimmed by 3 bases and V by 0 bases; bases with no gene match: 0. Germline CDR1 KGHSH, CDR2 LQKENI. CDR3 amino acids: CASSPPTGANEKLFF. CDR3 DNA sequence: TGTGCCAGCTCACCACCGACAGGGGCTAATGAAAAACTGTTTTTT.

The V gene is TRBV4-2, the J gene TRBJ2-5; TRBD2 matches at 7 bases. This CDR3 is 15 amino acids long. Germline CDR1 reads LGHNA; CDR2 reads YNFKEQ. The V gene end was trimmed by 3 bases and the J gene end by 2 bases; junction bases not matched to a gene: 6. This CDR3 reads CASSHRLAAQETQYF. The DNA of the CDR3 is TGTGCCAGCAGCCACCGACTAGCCGCACAAGAGACCCAGTACTTC.

The chain has TRBV7-6 and TRBJ1-2; TRBD1 aligns across 11 bases. CDR1 and CDR2 (germline): SGHVS, FNYEAQ. V lost 4 bases, J lost 4 bases, and 5 bases stayed unmatched. This CDR3 has 15 residues. The DNA of the CDR3 is TGTGCCAGCAGCTCCCGGACAGGGGGCTCCTATGGCTACACCTTC. It specifies CASSSRTGGSYGYTF.

V gene TRBV10-3 combines with J gene TRBJ2-5, with D possibly matching TRBD1 (6 bases). Looked up from germline, CDR1 is ENHRY and CDR2 is SYGVKD. This CDR3 is 14 amino acids long. The germline V and J ends were trimmed by 6 bases and 0 bases, with 11 bases remaining between them. CDR3 sequence (DNA): TGTGCCATCAGCCGGACAGAGTACCAAGAGACCCAGTACTTC. Its protein product is CAISRTEYQETQYF.

This chain links TRBV29-1 with TRBJ1-1; D may be TRBD1 (5 bases). The CDR3 length is 12 residues. Trimming took off 6 bases at V and 1 base at J, with 9 bases between the two ends. Germline V gene data show CDR1 as SQVTM and CDR2 as ANQGSEA. This chain's CDR3 is CSVGGGNTEAFF. CDR3 nucleotide sequence: TGCAGCGTAGGCGGGGGGAACACTGAAGCTTTCTTT.

The rearrangement joins TRBV29-1 to TRBJ1-2, with a possible D match to TRBD1 (5 bases). V lost 7 bases and J 2 bases, leaving 17 bases between the germline ends. Per the germline V gene, CDR1 is SQVTM and CDR2 is ANQGSEA. CDR3 length: 14 amino acids. CDR3 nucleotide sequence: TGCAGCGCCGGGGGAGGTCAACAGAACTATGGCTACACCTTC. Protein sequence: CSAGGGQQNYGYTF.

This clone occurred a few times. The chain recombines TRBV10-2 with TRBJ2-3; 13 bases map to TRBD2. Trimming took 6 bases from V and 5 from J; bases not matched to a gene: 5. Germline CDR1 WSHSY, CDR2 SAAADI. This CDR3 is 15 amino acids long. CDR3: CASRATSGGGDTQYF. CDR3 DNA sequence: TGCGCCAGCAGGGCTACTAGCGGGGGGGGAGATACGCAGTATTTT.

This clone showed up just once. This chain connects TRBV7-2 to TRBJ2-1; TRBD2 is a possible D gene (6 bases). The V gene lost 4 bases and the J gene lost 10 bases, with 11 bases spanning the gap. The CDR3 spans 12 residues. CDR1 is SGHTA, CDR2 FQGNSA, per germline. Here the CDR3 DNA reads TGTGCCAGCAGCTCCCGTACTAGCGAGCAGTTCTTC. This sequence encodes CASSSRTSEQFF.

The gene calls are TRBV7-3 and TRBJ2-5; 8 nucleotides line up with TRBD2. The V segment lost 5 bases and the J segment 6 bases; nucleotides outside the gene matches: 8. Per the germline V gene, CDR1 is SGHTA and CDR2 is FQGTGA. This CDR3 region has 14 residues. The CDR3: CASSPGGAVKTQYF. In DNA, the CDR3 is TGTGCCAGCAGCCCCGGGGGGGCGGTAAAGACCCAGTACTTC.

This clone was picked up a small number of times. This sequence joins TRBV4-1 and TRBJ2-1; no firm D call. CDR1 MGHRA and CDR2 YSYEKL come from the germline V gene. The length of the CDR3 is 15 residues. Trimming left V 0 bases short and J 9 bases short, with 15 bases between. CDR3 region: CASSQEAADRGEQFF. As DNA, the CDR3 is TGCGCCAGCAGCCAAGAGGCGGCCGACCGCGGTGAGCAGTTCTTC.

V usage is TRBV7-2 and J usage is TRBJ2-7; 7 nucleotides align to TRBD1. Germline V lookup: CDR1 SGHTA, CDR2 FQGNSA. V shed 4 bases, J shed 9 bases, and the junction held 12 bases outside the gene matches. CDR3 length equals 14 residues. CDR3 sequence: CASSSRQGLLVQYF. CDR3 nucleotide sequence: TGTGCCAGCAGCTCGAGACAGGGCCTCCTGGTGCAGTACTTC. The full variable domain, with the rest looked up from reference TRBV7-2 and TRBJ2-7, is GAGVSQSPSNKVTEKGKDVELRCDPISGHTALYWYRQSLGQGLEFLIYFQGNSAPDKSGLPSDRFSAERTGGSVSTLTIQRTQQEDSAVYLCASSSRQGLLVQYFGPGTRLTVT.

This chain connects TRBV18 to TRBJ1-2, with 8 bases lining up with TRBD1. The CDR3 totals 16 residues. Germline lookup yields CDR1 KGHSH and CDR2 LQKENI. With V trimmed by 3 bases and J by 5 bases, 11 bases remained unmatched. CDR3 sequence (DNA): TGTGCCAGCTCACCGGCAGGGGGCGTCCCAGGGTATGGCTACACCTTC. This sequence encodes CASSPAGGVPGYGYTF.

J is TRBJ1-1 and V is TRBV15; D uncertain. Trimming removed 0 bases at V and 5 bases at J, with 10 bases between. The CDR3 runs 14 residues. CDR1 is LNHNV and CDR2 is YYDKDF in the germline V gene (reference sequence). CDR3: CATSRDGGRTEAFF. The CDR3 coding sequence is TGTGCCACCAGCAGAGATGGTGGGAGGACTGAAGCTTTCTTT. Drawing the rest from reference TRBV15 and TRBJ1-1, the complete variable domain is DAMVIQNPRYQVTQFGKPVTLSCSQTLNHNVMYWYQQKSSQAPKLLFHYYDKDFNNEADTPDNFQSRRPNTSFCFLDIRSPGLGDTAMYLCATSRDGGRTEAFFGQGTRLTVV.

This clone was seen a handful of times. The chain has TRBV9 and TRBJ2-1; no clear D. The germline gives CDR1 SGDLS, CDR2 YYNGEE. With 7 bases removed from V and 0 bases from J, the gap between germline ends came to 17 bases. This CDR3 comprises 16 residues. The CDR3 region is CASGFYDSFSYNEQFF. The CDR3 DNA reads as TGTGCCAGCGGGTTTTACGACTCCTTCTCCTACAATGAGCAGTTCTTC.

V usage is TRBV5-1 and J usage is TRBJ2-5; a weak D match, TRBD2 (6 bases). The DNA matches TRBJ2-7 better at its end, which makes the J call doubtful. This CDR3 is 13 amino acids long. Germline V gives CDR1 SGHRS, CDR2 YFSETQ. The CDR3 DNA follows: TGCGCCAGCAGCTTTCCGGGGGTTAACGAGCAGTACTTC. Protein: CASSFPGVNEQYF.

The chain recombines TRBV7-2 with TRBJ1-5; maybe TRBD1 (5 bases). CDR3 length: 14 residues. Germline loops: CDR1 SGHTA, CDR2 FQGNSA. The V end lost 3 bases, the J end lost 5 bases, and 11 bases lay between the germline ends. In DNA form, the CDR3 reads TGTGCCAGCAGCTTGAAGGGGATAGATCAGCCCCAGCATTTT. This encodes CASSLKGIDQPQHF.

The chain joins TRBV4-2 to TRBJ2-1; a weak D match, TRBD1 (6 bases). Germline V lookup: CDR1 LGHNA, CDR2 YNFKEQ. The CDR3 runs 14 residues. With 3 bases removed from V and 8 bases from J, the gap between germline ends came to 14 bases. The chain's CDR3 is CASSQEPRGDEQFF. DNA of the CDR3: TGTGCCAGCAGCCAGGAGCCCAGGGGCGATGAGCAGTTCTTC.

The genes are TRBV7-2 and TRBJ2-3, with D maybe TRBD2 (5 bases). The CDR3 has 16 amino acids. Trimming left V 5 bases short and J 0 bases short, with 15 bases between. In germline, CDR1 is SGHTA, CDR2 FQGNSA. In nucleotides, the CDR3 is TGTGCCAGCAGCCTACTCGGGGAAGCCAGCACAGATACGCAGTATTTT. It translates to CASSLLGEASTDTQYF.

This sequence joins TRBV12-5 and TRBJ1-1; possible D gene TRBD1, 5 bases. CDR3 size: 14 residues. With 5 bases removed from V and 1 base from J, the gap between germline ends came to 11 bases. CDR1 and CDR2 from the germline V gene are LGHNT and FRNRAP. In nucleotides, the CDR3 is TGTGCTAGTGGTACGACAGACTGGAACACTGAAGCTTTCTTT. Translating it yields CASGTTDWNTEAFF.

The rearrangement joins TRBV2 to TRBJ1-6; D gene unclear. V was clipped by 7 bases and J by 0 bases, with 10 bases between them. The CDR3 has 15 amino acids. Germline V gene lookup returns CDR1 SNHLY and CDR2 FYNNEI. The chain's CDR3 is CASIVESSYNSPLHF. The CDR3 nucleotides read TGTGCCAGCATAGTAGAAAGCTCCTATAATTCACCCCTCCACTTT.